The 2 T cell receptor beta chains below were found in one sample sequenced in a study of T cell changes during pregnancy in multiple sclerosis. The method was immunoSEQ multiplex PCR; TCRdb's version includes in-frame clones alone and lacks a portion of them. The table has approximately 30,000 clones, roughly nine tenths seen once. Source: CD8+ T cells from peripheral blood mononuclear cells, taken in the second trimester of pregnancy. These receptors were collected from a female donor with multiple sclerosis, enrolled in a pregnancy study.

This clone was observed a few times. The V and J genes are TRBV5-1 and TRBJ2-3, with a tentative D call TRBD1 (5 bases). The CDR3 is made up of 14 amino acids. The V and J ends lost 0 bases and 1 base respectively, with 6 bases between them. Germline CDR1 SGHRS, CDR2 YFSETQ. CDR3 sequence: CASSLDRRTDTQYF. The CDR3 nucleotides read TGCGCCAGCAGCTTGGACAGGCGCACAGATACGCAGTATTTT. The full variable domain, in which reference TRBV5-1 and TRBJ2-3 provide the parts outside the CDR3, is KAGVTQTPRYLIKTRGQQVTLSCSPISGHRSVSWYQQTPGQGLQFLFEYFSETQRNKGNFPGRFSGRQFSNSRSEMNVSTLELGDSALYLCASSLDRRTDTQYFGPGTRLTVL.

The CDR3 DNA is TGTGCCAGCAGTTACTCCTGGGGGAGGGATACGCAGTATTTT. This translates into CASSYSWGRDTQYF. The chain employs TRBV6-6 and TRBJ2-3; maybe TRBD2 (6 bases). The V end lost 0 bases, the J end lost 6 bases, and 10 bases lay between the germline ends. The germline gives CDR1 MNHNY, CDR2 SVGAGI (reference sequence). This CDR3 has 14 residues.